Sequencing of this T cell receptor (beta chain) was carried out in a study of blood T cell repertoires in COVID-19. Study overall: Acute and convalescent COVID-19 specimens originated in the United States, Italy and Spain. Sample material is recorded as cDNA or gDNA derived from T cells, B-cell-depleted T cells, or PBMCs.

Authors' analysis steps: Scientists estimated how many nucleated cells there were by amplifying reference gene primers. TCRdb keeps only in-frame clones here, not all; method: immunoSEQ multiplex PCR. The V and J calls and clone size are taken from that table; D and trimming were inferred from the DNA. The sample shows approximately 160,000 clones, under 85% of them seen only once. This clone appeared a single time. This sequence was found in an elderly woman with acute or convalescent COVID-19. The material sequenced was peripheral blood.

Here the CDR3 reads CASSLGRETQYF. Here the CDR3 DNA reads TGTGCCAGCAGCTTAGGTCGGGAGACCCAGTACTTC. J is TRBJ2-5 and V is TRBV7-9; no definite D call. The CDR3 spans 12 residues. Germline V gene data show CDR1 as SEHNR and CDR2 as FQNEAQ (reference sequence). With 1 base removed from V and 5 bases from J, the gap between germline ends came to 5 bases.